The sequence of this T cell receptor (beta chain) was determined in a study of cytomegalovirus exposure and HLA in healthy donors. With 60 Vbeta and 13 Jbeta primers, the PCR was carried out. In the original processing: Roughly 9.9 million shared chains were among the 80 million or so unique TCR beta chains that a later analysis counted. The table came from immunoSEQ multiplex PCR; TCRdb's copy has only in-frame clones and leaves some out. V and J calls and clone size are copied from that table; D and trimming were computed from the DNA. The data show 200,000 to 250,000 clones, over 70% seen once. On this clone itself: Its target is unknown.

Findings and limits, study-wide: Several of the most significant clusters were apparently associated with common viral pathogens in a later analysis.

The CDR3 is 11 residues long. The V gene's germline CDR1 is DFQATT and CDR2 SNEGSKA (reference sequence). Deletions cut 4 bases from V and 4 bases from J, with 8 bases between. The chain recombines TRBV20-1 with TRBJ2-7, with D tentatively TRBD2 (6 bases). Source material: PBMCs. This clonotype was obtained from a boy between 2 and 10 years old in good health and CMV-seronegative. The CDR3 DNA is TGCAGTGCTATCCGGGGGTACGAGCAGTACTTC. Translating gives CSAIRGYEQYF.